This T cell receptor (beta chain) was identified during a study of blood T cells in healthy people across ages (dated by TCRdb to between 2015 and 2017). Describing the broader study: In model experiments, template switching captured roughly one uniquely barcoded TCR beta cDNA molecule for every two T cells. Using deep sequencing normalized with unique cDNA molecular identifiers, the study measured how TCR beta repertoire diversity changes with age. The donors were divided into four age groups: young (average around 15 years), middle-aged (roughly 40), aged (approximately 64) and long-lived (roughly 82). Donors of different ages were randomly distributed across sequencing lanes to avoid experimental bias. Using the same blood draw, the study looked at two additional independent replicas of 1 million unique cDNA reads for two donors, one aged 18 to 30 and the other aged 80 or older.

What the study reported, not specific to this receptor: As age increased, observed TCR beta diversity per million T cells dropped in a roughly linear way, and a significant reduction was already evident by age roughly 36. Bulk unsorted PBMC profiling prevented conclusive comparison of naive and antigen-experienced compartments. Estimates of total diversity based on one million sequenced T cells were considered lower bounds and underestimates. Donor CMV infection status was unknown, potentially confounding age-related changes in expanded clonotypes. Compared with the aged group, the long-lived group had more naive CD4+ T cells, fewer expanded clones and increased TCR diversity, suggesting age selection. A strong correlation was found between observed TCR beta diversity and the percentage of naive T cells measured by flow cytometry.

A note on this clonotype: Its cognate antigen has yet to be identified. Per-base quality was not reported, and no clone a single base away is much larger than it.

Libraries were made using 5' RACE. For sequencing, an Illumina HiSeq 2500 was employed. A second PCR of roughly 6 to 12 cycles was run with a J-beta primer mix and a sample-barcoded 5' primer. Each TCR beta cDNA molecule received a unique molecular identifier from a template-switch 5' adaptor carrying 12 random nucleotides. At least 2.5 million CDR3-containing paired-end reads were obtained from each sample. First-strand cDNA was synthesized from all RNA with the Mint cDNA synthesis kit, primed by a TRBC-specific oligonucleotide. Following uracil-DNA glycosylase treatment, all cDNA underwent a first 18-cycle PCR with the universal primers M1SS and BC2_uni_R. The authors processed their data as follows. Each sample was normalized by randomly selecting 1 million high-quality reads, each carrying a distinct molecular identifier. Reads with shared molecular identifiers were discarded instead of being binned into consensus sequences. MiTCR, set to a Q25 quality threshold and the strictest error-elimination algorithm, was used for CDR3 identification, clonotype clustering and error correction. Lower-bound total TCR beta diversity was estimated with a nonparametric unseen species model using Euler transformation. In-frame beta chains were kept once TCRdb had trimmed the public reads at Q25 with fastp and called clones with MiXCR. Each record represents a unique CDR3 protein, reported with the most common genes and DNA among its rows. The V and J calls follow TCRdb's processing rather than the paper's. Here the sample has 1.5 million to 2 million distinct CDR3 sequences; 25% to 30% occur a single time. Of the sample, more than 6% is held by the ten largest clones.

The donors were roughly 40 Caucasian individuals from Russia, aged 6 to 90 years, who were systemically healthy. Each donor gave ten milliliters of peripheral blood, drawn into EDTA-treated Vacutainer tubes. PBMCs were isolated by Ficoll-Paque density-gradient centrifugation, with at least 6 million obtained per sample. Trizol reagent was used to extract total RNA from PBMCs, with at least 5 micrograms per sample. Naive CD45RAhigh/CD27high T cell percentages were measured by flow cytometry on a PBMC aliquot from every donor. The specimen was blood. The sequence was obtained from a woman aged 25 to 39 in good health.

The CDR3 region: CASSSQGAGDTQYF. In nucleotides, the sequence is TGTGCCAGCAGCTCTCAGGGGGCTGGGGATACGCAGTATTTT. The sequence links TRBV2 to TRBJ2-3, and TRBD1 aligns with 8 junction nucleotides. Counted from cysteine to phenylalanine, this CDR3 has 14 amino acids. CDR3 DNA is the only sequence kept; it has 42 bases, read in frame from the first base. Relative to germline, V is missing 6 bases and J is missing 6 bases, with 8 bases of the junction outside any gene match. The germline V gene gives CDR1 as SNHLY and CDR2 as FYNNEI.